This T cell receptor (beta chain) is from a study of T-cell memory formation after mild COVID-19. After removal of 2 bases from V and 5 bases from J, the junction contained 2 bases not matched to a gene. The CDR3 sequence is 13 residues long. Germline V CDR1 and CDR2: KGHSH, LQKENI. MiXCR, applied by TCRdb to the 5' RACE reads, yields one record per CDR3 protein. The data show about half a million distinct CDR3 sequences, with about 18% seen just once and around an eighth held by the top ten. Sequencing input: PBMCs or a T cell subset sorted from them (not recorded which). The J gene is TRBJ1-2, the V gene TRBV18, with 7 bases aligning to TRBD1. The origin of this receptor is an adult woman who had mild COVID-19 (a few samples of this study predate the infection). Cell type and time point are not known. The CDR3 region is CASSPDREYGYTF. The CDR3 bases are TGTGCCAGCTCACCAGACAGGGAATATGGCTACACCTTC.